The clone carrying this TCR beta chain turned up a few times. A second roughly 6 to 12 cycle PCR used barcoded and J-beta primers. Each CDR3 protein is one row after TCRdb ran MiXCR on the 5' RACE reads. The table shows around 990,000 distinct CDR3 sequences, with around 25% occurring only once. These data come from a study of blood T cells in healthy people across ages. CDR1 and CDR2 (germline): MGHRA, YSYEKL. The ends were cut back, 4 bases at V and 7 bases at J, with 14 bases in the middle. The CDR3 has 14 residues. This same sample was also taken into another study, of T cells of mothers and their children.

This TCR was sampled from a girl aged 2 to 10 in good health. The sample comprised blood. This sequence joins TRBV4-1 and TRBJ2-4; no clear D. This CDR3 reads CASSPTFQPNIQYF. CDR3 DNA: TGCGCCAGCAGCCCTACGTTCCAACCCAACATTCAGTACTTC.